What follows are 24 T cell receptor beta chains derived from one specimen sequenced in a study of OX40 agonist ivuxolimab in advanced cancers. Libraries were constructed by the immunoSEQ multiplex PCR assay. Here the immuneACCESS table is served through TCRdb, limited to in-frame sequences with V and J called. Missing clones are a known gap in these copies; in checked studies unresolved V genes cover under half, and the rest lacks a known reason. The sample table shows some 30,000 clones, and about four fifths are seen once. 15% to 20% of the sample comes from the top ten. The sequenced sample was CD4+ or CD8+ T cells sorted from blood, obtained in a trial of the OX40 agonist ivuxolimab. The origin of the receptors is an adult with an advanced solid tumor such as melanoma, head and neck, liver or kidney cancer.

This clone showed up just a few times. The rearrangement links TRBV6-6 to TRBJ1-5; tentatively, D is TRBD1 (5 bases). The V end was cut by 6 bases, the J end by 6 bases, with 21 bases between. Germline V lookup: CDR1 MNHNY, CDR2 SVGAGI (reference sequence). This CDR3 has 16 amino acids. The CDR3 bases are TGTGCCAGCAGCCCCGGGGACGCCCCACGTTGTCAGCCCCAGCATTTT. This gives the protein CASSPGDAPRCQPQHF.

This CDR3 is CASKGSLNTEAFF. The CDR3 coding sequence is TGTGCCAGCAAAGGGTCCCTGAACACTGAAGCTTTCTTT. This rearrangement joins TRBV2 to TRBJ1-1; the D is unclear. V was pared by 7 bases and J by 0 bases, with 9 bases between. Germline V gene lookup returns CDR1 SNHLY and CDR2 FYNNEI. This CDR3 is 13 amino acids long.

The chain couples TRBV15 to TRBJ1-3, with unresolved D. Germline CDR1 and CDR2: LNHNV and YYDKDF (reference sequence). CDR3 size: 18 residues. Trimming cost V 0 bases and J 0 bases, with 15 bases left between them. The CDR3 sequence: CATSRDSGRLSSGNTIYF. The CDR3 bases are TGTGCCACCAGCAGAGACTCAGGACGCCTAAGCTCTGGAAACACCATATATTTT.

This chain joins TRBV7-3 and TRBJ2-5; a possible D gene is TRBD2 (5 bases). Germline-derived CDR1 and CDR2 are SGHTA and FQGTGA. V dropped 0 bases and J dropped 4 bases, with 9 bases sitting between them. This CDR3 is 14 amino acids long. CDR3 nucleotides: TGTGCCAGCAGCTTAACCCGGGATTCAGAGACCCAGTACTTC. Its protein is CASSLTRDSETQYF.

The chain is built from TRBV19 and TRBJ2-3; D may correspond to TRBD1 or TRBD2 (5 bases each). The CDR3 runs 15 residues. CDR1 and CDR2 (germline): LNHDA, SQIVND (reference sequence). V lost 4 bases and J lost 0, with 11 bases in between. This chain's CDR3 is CASSTGPLSTDTQYF. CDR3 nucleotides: TGTGCCAGTAGTACGGGACCGTTGAGCACAGATACGCAGTATTTT.

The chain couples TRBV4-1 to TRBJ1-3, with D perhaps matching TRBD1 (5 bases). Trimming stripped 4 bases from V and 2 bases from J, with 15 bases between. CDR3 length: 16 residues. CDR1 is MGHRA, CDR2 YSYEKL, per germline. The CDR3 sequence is CASSPRVQGTGNTIYF. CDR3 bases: TGCGCCAGCAGCCCCAGGGTTCAAGGTACTGGAAACACCATATATTTT.

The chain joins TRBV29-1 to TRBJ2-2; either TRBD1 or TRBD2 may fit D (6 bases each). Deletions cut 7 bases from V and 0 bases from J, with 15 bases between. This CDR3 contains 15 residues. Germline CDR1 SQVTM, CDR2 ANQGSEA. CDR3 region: CSAHGGRPNTGELFF. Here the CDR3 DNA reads TGCAGCGCTCACGGGGGCAGGCCGAACACCGGGGAGCTGTTTTTT.

CDR3 sequence: CASSSVGRYNTGELFF. The DNA for the CDR3 is TGTGCCAGCAGCTCTGTCGGGAGGTATAACACCGGGGAGCTGTTTTTT. J is TRBJ2-2 and V is TRBV5-4; 7 positions agree with TRBD2. This CDR3 comprises 16 residues. V dropped 3 bases and J dropped 2; count of bases not matched to a gene: 7. Germline V gene lookup returns CDR1 SGHNT and CDR2 YYREEE (reference sequence). The full variable domain, completed using reference TRBV5-4 and TRBJ2-2, is ETGVTQSPTHLIKTRGQQVTLRCSSQSGHNTVSWYQQALGQGPQFIFQYYREEENGRGNFPPRFSGLQFPNYSSELNVNALELDDSALYLCASSSVGRYNTGELFFGEGSRLTVL.

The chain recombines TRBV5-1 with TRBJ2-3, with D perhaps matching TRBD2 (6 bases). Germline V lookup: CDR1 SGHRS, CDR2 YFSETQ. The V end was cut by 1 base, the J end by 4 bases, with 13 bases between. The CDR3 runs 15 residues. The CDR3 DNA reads TGCGCCAGCAGCTTGTGGGGGGACGGGGCAGATACGCAGTATTTT. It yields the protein CASSLWGDGADTQYF.

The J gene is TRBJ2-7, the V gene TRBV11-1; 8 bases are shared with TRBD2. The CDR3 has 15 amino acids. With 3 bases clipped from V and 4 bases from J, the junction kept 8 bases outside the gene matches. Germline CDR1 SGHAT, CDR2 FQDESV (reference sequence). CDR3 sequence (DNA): TGTGCCAGCAGCTTGGGGACTAGAAGGCAATACGAGCAGTACTTC. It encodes CASSLGTRRQYEQYF. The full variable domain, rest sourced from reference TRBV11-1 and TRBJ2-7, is EAEVAQSPRYKITEKSQAVAFWCDPISGHATLYWYRQILGQGPELLVQFQDESVVDDSQLPKDRFSAERLKGVDSTLKIQPAELGDSAMYLCASSLGTRRQYEQYFGPGTRLTVT.

DNA of the CDR3: TGTGCCAGCAGTTATCACAAGGACAGGGGGACAGATACGCAGTATTTT. It encodes CASSYHKDRGTDTQYF. The chain links TRBV6-5 to TRBJ2-3; TRBD1 matches 10 bases. CDR1 is MNHEY, CDR2 SVGAGI, per germline. V lost 3 bases, J lost 3 bases, and 6 bases stayed unmatched. CDR3 size: 16 residues.

Here the CDR3 DNA reads TGTGCCAGTAGTACTGACAGGGGCACTGAAGCTTTCTTT. Amino acids: CASSTDRGTEAFF. The V call is TRBV19, the J call TRBJ1-1; 8 bases fit TRBD1. J gave up 4 bases and V 4 bases, and 2 bases lay outside the gene matches. Germline V gene data show CDR1 as LNHDA and CDR2 as SQIVND (reference sequence). The CDR3 has 13 amino acids.

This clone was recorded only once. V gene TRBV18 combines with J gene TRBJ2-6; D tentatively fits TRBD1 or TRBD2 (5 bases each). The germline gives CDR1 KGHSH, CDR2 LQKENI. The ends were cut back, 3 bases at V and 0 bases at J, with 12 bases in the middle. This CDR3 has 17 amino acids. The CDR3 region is CASSPAGTNSGANVLTF. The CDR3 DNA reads TGTGCCAGCTCACCTGCAGGGACCAACTCTGGGGCCAACGTCCTGACTTTC.

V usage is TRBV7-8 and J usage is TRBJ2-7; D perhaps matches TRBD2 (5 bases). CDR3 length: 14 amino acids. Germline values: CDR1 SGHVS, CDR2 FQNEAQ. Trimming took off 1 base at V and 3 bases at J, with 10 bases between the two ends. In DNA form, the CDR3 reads TGTGCCAGCAGCTTAGGAGGGAAGTACTACGAGCAGTACTTC. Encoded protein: CASSLGGKYYEQYF.

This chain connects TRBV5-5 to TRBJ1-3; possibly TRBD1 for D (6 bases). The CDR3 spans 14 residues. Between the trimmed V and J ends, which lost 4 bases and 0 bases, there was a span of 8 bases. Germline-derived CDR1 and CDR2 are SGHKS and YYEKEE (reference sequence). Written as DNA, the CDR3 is TGTGCCAGCAGCAAGGGGGGCTCTGGAAACACCATATATTTT. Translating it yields CASSKGGSGNTIYF. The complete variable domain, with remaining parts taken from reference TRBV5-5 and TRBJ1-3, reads DAGVTQSPTHLIKTRGQQVTLRCSPISGHKSVSWYQQVLGQGPQFIFQYYEKEERGRGNFPDRFSARQFPNYSSELNVNALLLGDSALYLCASSKGGSGNTIYFGEGSWLTVV.

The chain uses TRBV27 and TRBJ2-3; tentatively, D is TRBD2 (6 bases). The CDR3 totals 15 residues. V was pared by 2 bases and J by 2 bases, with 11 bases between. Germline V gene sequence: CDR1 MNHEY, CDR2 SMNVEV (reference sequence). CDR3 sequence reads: CASSLGWGVTDTQYF. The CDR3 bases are TGTGCCAGCAGTTTAGGCTGGGGGGTCACAGATACGCAGTATTTT.

The CDR3: CASSVLGLAEQETQYF. The CDR3 DNA reads TGTGCCAGCAGCGTATTGGGACTAGCGGAACAAGAGACCCAGTACTTC. V gene TRBV9 combines with J gene TRBJ2-5, with 11 bases aligning to TRBD2. V shed 1 base and J 2 bases; nucleotides not matched to a gene: 4. Germline V gives CDR1 SGDLS, CDR2 YYNGEE. The CDR3 extends over 16 amino acids.

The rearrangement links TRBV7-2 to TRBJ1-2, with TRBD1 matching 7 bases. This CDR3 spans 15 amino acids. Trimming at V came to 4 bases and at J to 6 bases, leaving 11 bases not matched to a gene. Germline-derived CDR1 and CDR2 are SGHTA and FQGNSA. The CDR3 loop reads CASSSFQTGNDGYTF. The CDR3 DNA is TGTGCCAGCAGCTCCTTCCAGACAGGGAACGATGGCTACACCTTC.

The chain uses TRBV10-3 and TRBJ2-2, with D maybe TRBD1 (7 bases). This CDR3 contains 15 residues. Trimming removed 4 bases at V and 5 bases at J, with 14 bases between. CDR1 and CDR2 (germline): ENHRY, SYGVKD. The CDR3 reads CAISGETGTTGELFF. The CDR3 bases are TGTGCCATCAGTGGGGAGACAGGGACTACCGGGGAGCTGTTTTTT.

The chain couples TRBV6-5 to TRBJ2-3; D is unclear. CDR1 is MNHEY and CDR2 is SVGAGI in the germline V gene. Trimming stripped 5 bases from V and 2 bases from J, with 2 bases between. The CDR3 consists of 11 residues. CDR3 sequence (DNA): TGTGCCAGCAGTGACACAGATACGCAGTATTTT. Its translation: CASSDTDTQYF.

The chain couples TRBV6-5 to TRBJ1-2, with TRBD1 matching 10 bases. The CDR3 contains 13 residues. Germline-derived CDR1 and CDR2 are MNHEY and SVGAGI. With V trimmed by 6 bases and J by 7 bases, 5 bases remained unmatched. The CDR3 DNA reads TGTGCCAGCAGCTCCGGACAGGGGGGTGGCTACACCTTC. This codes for CASSSGQGGGYTF.

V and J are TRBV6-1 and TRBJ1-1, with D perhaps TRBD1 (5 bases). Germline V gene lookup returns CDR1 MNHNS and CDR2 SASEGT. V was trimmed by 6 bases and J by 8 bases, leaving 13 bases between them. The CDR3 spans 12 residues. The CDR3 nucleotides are TGTGCCAGCAGGTACCGGGACCGCGAAGCTTTCTTT. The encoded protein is CASRYRDREAFF.

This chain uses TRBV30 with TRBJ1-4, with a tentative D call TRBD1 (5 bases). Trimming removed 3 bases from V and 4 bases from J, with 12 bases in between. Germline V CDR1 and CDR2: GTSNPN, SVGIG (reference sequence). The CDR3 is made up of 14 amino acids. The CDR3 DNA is TGTGCCTGGAGACGAAGACAGATTAATGAAAAACTGTTTTTT. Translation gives CAWRRRQINEKLFF.

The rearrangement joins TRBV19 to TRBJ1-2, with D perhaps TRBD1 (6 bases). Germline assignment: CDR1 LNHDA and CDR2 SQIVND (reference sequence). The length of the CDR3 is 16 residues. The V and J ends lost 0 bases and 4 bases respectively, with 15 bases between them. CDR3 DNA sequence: TGTGCCAGTAGTATAGATTTTACAGGGATGCTCTATGGCTACACCTTC. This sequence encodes CASSIDFTGMLYGYTF.